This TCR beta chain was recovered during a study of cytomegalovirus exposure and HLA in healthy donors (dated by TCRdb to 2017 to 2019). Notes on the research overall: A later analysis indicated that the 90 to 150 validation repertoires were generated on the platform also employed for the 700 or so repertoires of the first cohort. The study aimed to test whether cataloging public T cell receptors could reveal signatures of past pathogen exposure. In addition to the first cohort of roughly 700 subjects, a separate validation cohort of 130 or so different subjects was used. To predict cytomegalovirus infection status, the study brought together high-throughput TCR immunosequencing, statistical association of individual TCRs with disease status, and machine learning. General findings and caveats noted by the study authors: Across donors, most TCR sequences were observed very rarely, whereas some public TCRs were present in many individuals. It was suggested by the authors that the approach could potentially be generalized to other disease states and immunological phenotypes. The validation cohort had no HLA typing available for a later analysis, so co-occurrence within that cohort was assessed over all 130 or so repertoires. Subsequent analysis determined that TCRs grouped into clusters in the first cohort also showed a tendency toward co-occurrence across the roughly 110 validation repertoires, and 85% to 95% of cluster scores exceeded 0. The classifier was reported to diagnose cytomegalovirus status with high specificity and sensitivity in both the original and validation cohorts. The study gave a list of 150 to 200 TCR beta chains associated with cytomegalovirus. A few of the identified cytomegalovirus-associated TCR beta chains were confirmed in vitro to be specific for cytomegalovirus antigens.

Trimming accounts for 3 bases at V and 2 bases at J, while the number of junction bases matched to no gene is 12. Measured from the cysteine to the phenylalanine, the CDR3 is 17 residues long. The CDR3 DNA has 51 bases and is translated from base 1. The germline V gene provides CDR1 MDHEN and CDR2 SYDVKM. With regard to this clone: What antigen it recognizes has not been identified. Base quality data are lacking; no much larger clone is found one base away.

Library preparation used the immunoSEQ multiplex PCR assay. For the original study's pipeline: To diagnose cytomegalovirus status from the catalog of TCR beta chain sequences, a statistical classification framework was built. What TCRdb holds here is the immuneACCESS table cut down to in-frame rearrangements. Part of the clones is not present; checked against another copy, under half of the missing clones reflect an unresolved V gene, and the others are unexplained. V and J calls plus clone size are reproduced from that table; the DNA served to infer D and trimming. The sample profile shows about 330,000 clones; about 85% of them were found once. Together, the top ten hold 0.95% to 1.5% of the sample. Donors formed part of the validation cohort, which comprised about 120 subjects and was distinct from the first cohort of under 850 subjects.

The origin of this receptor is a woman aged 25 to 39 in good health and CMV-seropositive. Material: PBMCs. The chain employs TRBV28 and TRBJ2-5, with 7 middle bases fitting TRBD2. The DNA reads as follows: TGTGCCAGCAGTTTTCTTTCTCGACTAGCTTCTCAAGAGACCCAGTACTTC. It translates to CASSFLSRLASQETQYF. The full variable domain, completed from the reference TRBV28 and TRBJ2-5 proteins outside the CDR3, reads DVKVTQSSRYLVKRTGEKVFLECVQDMDHENMFWYRQDPGLGLRLIYFSYDVKMKEKGDIPEGYSVSREKKERFSLILESASTNQTSMYLCASSFLSRLASQETQYFGPGTRLLVL.